This T cell receptor beta chain was recorded in a study of blood T cell repertoires in COVID-19. The V segment lost 5 bases and the J segment 5 bases; nucleotides outside the gene matches: 5. The CDR3 runs 13 residues. Per germline, CDR1 SEHNR and CDR2 FQNEAQ (reference sequence). Profiling relied on immunoSEQ multiplex PCR, and the TCRdb table lists in-frame clones only, not all of them. The repertoire holds approximately 500,000 clones, with 85% to 90% as singletons. The sequenced material came from peripheral blood. V gene TRBV7-9 combines with J gene TRBJ2-7, with 8 bases lining up with TRBD2. This clonotype originated in a man aged 18 to 29 with COVID-19, enrolled during active disease. The CDR3 spells CASSNAGGNEQYF. Written as DNA, the CDR3 is TGTGCCAGCAGCAACGCGGGGGGCAACGAGCAGTACTTC.